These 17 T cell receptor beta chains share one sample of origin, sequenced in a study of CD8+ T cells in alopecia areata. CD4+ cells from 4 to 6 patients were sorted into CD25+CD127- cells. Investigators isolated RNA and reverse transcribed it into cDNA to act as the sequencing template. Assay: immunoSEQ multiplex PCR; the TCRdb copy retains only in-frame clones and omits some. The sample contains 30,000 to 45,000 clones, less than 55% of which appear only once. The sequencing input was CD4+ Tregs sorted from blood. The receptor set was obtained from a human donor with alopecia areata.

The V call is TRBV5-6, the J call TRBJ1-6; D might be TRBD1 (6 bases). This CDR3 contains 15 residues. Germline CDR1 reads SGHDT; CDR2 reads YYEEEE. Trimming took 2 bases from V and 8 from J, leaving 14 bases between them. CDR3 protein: CASSLQGLRDSPLHF. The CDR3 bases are TGTGCCAGCAGCTTACAGGGTCTTAGGGATTCACCCCTCCACTTT. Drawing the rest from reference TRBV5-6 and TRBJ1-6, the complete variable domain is DAGVTQSPTHLIKTRGQQVTLRCSPKSGHDTVSWYQQALGQGPQFIFQYYEEEERQRGNFPDRFSGHQFPNYSSELNVNALLLGDSALYLCASSLQGLRDSPLHFGNGTRLTVT.

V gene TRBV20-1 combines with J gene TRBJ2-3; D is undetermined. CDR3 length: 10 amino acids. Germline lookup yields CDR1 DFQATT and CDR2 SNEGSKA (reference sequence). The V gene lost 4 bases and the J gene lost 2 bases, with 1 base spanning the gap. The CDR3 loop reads CSATTDTQYF. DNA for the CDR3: TGCAGTGCTACCACAGATACGCAGTATTTT.

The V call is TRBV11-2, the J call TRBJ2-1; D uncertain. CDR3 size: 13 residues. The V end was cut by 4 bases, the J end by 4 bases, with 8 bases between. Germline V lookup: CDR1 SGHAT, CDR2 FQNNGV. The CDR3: CASSSDRYNEQFF. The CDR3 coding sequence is TGTGCCAGCAGCTCCGACCGATACAATGAGCAGTTCTTC.

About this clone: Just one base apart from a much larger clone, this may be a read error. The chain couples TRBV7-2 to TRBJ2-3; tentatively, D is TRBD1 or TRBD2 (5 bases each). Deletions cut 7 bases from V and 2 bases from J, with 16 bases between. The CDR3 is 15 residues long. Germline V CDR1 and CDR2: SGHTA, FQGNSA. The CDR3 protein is CASTPSGDLTDTQYF. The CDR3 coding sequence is TGTGCCAGCACCCCATCCGGGGACCTCACAGATACGCAGTATTTT. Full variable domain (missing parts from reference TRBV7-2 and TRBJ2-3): GAGVSQSPSNKVTEKGKDVELRCDPISGHTALYWYRQSLGQGLEFLIYFQGNSAPDKSGLPSDRFSAERTGGSVSTLTIQRTQQEDSAVYLCASTPSGDLTDTQYFGPGTRLTVL.

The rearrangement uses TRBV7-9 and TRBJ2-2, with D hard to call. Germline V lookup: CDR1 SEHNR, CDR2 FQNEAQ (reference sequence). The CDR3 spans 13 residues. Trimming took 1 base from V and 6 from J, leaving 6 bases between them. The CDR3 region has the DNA TGTGCCAGCAGCTTAGTGTGGGCCGGGGAGCTGTTTTTT. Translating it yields CASSLVWAGELFF. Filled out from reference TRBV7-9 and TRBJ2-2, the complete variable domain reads DTGVSQNPRHKITKRGQNVTFRCDPISEHNRLYWYRQTLGQGPEFLTYFQNEAQLEKSRLLSDRFSAERPKGSFSTLEIQRTEQGDSAMYLCASSLVWAGELFFGEGSRLTVL.

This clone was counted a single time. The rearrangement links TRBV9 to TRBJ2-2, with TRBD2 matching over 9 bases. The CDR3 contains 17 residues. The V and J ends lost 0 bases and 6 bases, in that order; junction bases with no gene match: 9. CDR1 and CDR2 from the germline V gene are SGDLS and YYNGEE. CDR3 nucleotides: TGTGCCAGCAGCGTAGCCATTAGCGGGAGTTTCCCCGGGGAGCTGTTTTTT. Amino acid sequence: CASSVAISGSFPGELFF. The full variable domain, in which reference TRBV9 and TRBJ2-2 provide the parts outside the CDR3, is DSGVTQTPKHLITATGQRVTLRCSPRSGDLSVYWYQQSLDQGLQFLIQYYNGEERAKGNILERFSAQQFPDLHSELNLSSLELGDSALYFCASSVAISGSFPGELFFGEGSRLTVL.

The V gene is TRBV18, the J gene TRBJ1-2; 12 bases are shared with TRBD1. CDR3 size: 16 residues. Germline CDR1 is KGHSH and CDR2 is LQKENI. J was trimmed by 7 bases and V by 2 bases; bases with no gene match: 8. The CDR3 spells CASSPIRGQGALGYTF. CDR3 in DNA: TGTGCCAGCTCACCAATTAGGGGACAGGGGGCGCTTGGCTACACCTTC.

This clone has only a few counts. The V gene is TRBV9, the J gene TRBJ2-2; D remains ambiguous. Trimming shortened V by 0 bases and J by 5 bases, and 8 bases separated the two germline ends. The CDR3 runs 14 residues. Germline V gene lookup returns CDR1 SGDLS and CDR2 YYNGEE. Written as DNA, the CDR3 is TGTGCCAGCAGCGTAGGTCTAGGGACCGGGGAGCTGTTTTTT. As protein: CASSVGLGTGELFF.

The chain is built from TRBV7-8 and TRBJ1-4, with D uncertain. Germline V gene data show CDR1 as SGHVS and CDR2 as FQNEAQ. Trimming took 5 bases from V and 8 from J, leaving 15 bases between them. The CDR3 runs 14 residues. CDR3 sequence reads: CASSPRGGIEKLFF. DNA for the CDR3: TGTGCCAGCAGCCCTCGGGGAGGGATCGAAAAACTGTTTTTT.

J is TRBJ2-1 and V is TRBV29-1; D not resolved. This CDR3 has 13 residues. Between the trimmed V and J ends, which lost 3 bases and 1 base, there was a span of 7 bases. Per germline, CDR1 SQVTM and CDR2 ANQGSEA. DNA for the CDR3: TGCAGCGTTGAGTGGTATTCCTACAATGAGCAGTTCTTC. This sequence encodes CSVEWYSYNEQFF.

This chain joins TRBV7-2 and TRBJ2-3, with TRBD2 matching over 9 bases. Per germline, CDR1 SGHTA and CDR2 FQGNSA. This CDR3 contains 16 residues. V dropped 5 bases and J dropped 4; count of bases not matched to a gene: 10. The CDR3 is CASSRLGGGAADTQYF. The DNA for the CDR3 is TGTGCCAGCAGCCGCCTAGGCGGGGGGGCAGCAGATACGCAGTATTTT.

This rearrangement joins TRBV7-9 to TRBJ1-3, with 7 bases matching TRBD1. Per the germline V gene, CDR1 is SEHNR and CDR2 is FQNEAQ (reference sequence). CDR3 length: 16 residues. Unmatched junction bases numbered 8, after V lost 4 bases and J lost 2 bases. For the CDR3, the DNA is TGTGCCAGCAGCTCGAAAGTCACAGGGGCTGGAAACACCATATATTTT. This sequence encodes CASSSKVTGAGNTIYF.

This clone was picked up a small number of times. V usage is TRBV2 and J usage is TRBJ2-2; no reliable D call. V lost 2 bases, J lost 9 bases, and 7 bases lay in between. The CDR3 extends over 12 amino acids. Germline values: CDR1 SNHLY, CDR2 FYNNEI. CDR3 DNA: TGTGCCAGCAGTGAATCGCGCCGGGAGCTGTTTTTT. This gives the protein CASSESRRELFF. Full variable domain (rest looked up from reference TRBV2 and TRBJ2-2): EPEVTQTPSHQVTQMGQEVILRCVPISNHLYFYWYRQILGQKVEFLVSFYNNEISEKSEIFDDQFSVERPDGSNFTLKIRSTKLEDSAMYFCASSESRRELFFGEGSRLTVL.

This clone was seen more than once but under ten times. The CDR3 DNA follows: TGTGCCAGCAGCTTAGCCCTACCAGATACGCAGTATTTT. Amino acid sequence: CASSLALPDTQYF. This chain uses TRBV7-2 with TRBJ2-3; the D is unclear. The CDR3 extends over 13 amino acids. V lost 0 bases to trimming and J lost 4 bases, with 5 bases between them. Germline assignment: CDR1 SGHTA and CDR2 FQGNSA.

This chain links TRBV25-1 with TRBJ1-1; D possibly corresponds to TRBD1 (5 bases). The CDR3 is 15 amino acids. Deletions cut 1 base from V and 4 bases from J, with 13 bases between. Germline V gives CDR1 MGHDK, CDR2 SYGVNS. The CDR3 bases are TGTGCCAGCAGTGAATCTAATCGGGGGGGCACTGAAGCTTTCTTT. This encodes CASSESNRGGTEAFF.

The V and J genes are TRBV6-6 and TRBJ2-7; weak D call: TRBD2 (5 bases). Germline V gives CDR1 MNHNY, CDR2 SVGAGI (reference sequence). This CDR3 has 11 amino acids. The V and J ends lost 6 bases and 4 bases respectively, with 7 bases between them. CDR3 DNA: TGTGCCAGCAGCCAGCGGTACGAGCAGTACTTC. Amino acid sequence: CASSQRYEQYF.

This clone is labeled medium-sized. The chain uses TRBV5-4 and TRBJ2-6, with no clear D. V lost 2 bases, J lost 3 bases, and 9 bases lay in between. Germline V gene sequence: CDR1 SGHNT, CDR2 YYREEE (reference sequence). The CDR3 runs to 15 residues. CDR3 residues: CASSFHIRGANVLTF. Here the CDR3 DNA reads TGTGCCAGCAGCTTTCACATCCGTGGGGCCAACGTCCTGACTTTC.